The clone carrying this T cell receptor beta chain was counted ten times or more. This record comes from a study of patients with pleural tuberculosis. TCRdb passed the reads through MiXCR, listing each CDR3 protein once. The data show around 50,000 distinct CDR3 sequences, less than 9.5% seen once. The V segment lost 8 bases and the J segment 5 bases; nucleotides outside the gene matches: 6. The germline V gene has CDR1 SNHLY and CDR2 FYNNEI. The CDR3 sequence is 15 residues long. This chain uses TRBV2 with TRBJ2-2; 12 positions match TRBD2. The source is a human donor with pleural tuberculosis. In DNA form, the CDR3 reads TGTGCCAGCGCGAGGACTAGCGGGAATACCGGGGAGCTGTTTTTT. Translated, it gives CASARTSGNTGELFF.